This is a list of T cell receptor beta chains from one sample in a study of blood T cell repertoires in COVID-19. Profiled with immunoSEQ multiplex PCR; TCRdb holds only in-frame clones, not every one. The sample carries 88,000 or so clones, 85% to 90% recorded once. The sample comprised peripheral blood. These receptors all stem from a man between 60 and 75 years old with acute or convalescent COVID-19. The CDR3 runs from the conserved cysteine through the conserved F or W. The D gene is left open where the match is weak. The size of a clone is reported for some rows only, either as once, few or many, or as a class for expanded clones.

J gene	D gene	V gene	clone size	CDR3 DNA	CDR3 protein
TRBJ2-2	TRBD2	TRBV11-3	-	TGTGCCAGCAGCTCTCAGTCCGGGAGGGGAACCGGGGAGCTGTTTTTT	CASSSQSGRGTGELFF
TRBJ2-7	TRBD2	TRBV9	-	TGTGCCAGCAGCGTAGATCCAGCGGGAGGGTGGGAGCAGTACTTC	CASSVDPAGGWEQYF
TRBJ1-4	-	TRBV5-1	few	TGCGCCAGCAGCCCTCAGGGGCTGCAGATAGAAAAACTGTTTTTT	CASSPQGLQIEKLFF
TRBJ1-2	TRBD1	TRBV3-1/TRBV3-2	-	TGTGCCAGCAGCCAACCACCTGGACAGGGGTATCGGTCCAACTATGGCTACACCTTC	CASSQPPGQGYRSNYGYTF
TRBJ2-1	-	TRBV5-4	-	TGTGCCAGCAGCTTGGTAGTGGGGGCCTGGAATGAGCAGTTCTTC	CASSLVVGAWNEQFF
TRBJ2-7	TRBD2	TRBV19	-	TGTGCCAGTAGTCCCCGACTAGCGGGAGGGCAGTACTTC	CASSPRLAGGQYF
TRBJ2-5	-	TRBV5-1	-	TGCGCCAGCAGCTTGGCGGTGGGCCATGGTCAAGAGACCCAGTACTTC	CASSLAVGHGQETQYF
TRBJ2-3	-	TRBV7-9	-	TGTGCCAGCAGCTTTTACTTAGGGAGAAGCACAGATACGCAGTATTTT	CASSFYLGRSTDTQYF
TRBJ2-1	TRBD2	TRBV3-1/TRBV3-2	-	TGTGCCAGCAGCCAAGATTCCCGGAGCGGGACCAAATTCAATGAGCAGTTCTTC	CASSQDSRSGTKFNEQFF
TRBJ1-5	-	TRBV11-2	-	TGTGCCAGCAGCTTAGCACCGGGATACAATCAGCCCCAGCATTTT	CASSLAPGYNQPQHF
TRBJ2-7	TRBD1	TRBV6-1	-	TGTGCCAGCAGTGATTCGGGACAGCTCTACGAGCAGTACTTC	CASSDSGQLYEQYF
TRBJ1-1	-	TRBV12-3/TRBV12-4	-	TGTGCCAGCAGCCTGGACAGTTTTGAAGCTTTCTTT	CASSLDSFEAFF
TRBJ1-1	TRBD1	TRBV12-3/TRBV12-4	-	TGTGCCAGCAGTAACCGACAGGGGACTGAAGCTTTCTTT	CASSNRQGTEAFF
TRBJ1-6	-	TRBV9	-	TGTGCCAGCAGCGTAGGTCTAGTCCCAAATTCACCCCTCCACTTT	CASSVGLVPNSPLHF
TRBJ2-7	-	TRBV7-9	-	TGTGCCAGCAGCATCACCTGGCCGCAGTACTTC	CASSITWPQYF
TRBJ1-4	TRBD1	TRBV15	once	TGTGCCACCAGCAGCCTTCACACAGGGGGCGGGGCTGGTCATAATGAAAAACTGTTTTTT	CATSSLHTGGGAGHNEKLFF
TRBJ2-3	-	TRBV5-1	-	TGCGCCAGCAGCTTGGGCAGTGCGGTAAGCACAGATACGCAGTATTTT	CASSLGSAVSTDTQYF
TRBJ1-2	-	TRBV6-5	-	TGTGCCAGCACCCCATCGACGGGGAGGAACTATGGCTACACCTTC	CASTPSTGRNYGYTF
TRBJ2-7	TRBD1	TRBV6-5	-	TGTGCCAGCAGAAACCCGGGACAGGTAGACGAGCAGTACTTC	CASRNPGQVDEQYF
TRBJ1-1	-	TRBV12-3/TRBV12-4	-	TGTGCCAGCAGTTCGTTGGAGGACACTGAAGCTTTCTTT	CASSSLEDTEAFF
TRBJ2-7	-	TRBV7-3	-	TGTGCCAGCAGCTTATTCCGGGACACCCAGCAGTACTTC	CASSLFRDTQQYF
TRBJ1-4	TRBD1	TRBV7-9	-	TGTGCCAGCAGCTTAGCGATGGACAGGGTGGGCGAAAAACTGTTTTTT	CASSLAMDRVGEKLFF
TRBJ1-5	TRBD1	TRBV19	-	TGTGCCAGTAGTATAAAGACAGGGAATCAGCCCCAGCATTTT	CASSIKTGNQPQHF
TRBJ2-3	TRBD2	TRBV27	-	TGTGCCAGCAGTCCACTGGGACTAGCGGAAGATACGCAGTATTTT	CASSPLGLAEDTQYF
TRBJ2-5	-	TRBV12-5	once	TGTGCTAGTGGTTTTATCCCCTTTAGGGGCAGTGAGACCCAGTACTTC	CASGFIPFRGSETQYF
TRBJ2-5	TRBD1	TRBV7-8	-	TGTGCCAGCAGCTCGCGGACAGGAGGAGAGACCCAGTACTTC	CASSSRTGGETQYF
TRBJ2-7	-	TRBV11-2	few	TGTGCCAGCAGCCTCATAGCGTGGGAGCAGTACTTC	CASSLIAWEQYF
TRBJ2-1	TRBD2	TRBV27	-	TGTGCCAGCAGTTTTTTGCGGGAGGGCCGCTCCTACAATGAGCAGTTCTTC	CASSFLREGRSYNEQFF
TRBJ2-5	-	TRBV4-3	-	TGCGCCAGCAGCCAATTAGGACTACAAGAGACCCAGTACTTC	CASSQLGLQETQYF
TRBJ2-7	-	TRBV30	-	TGTGCCTGGGGTAGAAACTCCTACGAGCAGTACTTC	CAWGRNSYEQYF
TRBJ2-5	TRBD1	TRBV6-5	-	TGTGCCAGCATAGCAGGGGGACAAGAGACCCAGTACTTC	CASIAGGQETQYF
TRBJ2-3	TRBD1	TRBV6-5	-	TGTGCCAGCAGATACTTACAGGGGATCGGCACAGATACGCAGTATTTT	CASRYLQGIGTDTQYF
TRBJ2-2	TRBD1	TRBV5-1	-	TGCGCCAGCAGCTTAACAGGGGGCACCGGGGAGCTGTTTTTT	CASSLTGGTGELFF
TRBJ2-5	TRBD1	TRBV10-1	-	TGCGCCAGCAGTGATAACAGGGGGACGTCAGAGACCCAGTACTTC	CASSDNRGTSETQYF
TRBJ2-7	TRBD2	TRBV7-2	few	TGTGCCAGCAGCTTAATAGCGGGAGTTGTGGAGCAGTACTTC	CASSLIAGVVEQYF
TRBJ2-1	TRBD1	TRBV6-2/TRBV6-3	once	TGTGCCAGCAGTTACCCAGCCGGGACAGGGGGCAGGGCCCGGATGGTCAATGAGCAGTTCTTC	CASSYPAGTGGRARMVNEQFF
TRBJ1-2	TRBD1	TRBV30	-	TGTGCCTGGAGCCGGACAGGGGGCTTCTATGGCTACACCTTC	CAWSRTGGFYGYTF
TRBJ2-1	TRBD2	TRBV27	-	TGTGCCAGCAGGGAACTAGCGGGAGGCTACAATGAGCAGTTCTTC	CASRELAGGYNEQFF
TRBJ2-7	-	TRBV14	-	TGTGCCAGCAGCCCGTGGACAGTGAGCTCCTACGAGCAGTACTTC	CASSPWTVSSYEQYF
TRBJ1-2	-	TRBV21-1	-	TGTGCCAGCAGCAGACAGGGGTTTAACTATGGCTACACCTTC	CASSRQGFNYGYTF
TRBJ2-3	TRBD2	TRBV5-1	-	TGCGCCAGCAGCCTAGGAATAACACTAGCGGGGGGAAGAGATACGCAGTATTTT	CASSLGITLAGGRDTQYF
TRBJ1-5	TRBD1	TRBV6-5	medium-sized	TGTGCCAGCAGGCGGGGACAGCATAGCAATCAGCCCCAGCATTTT	CASRRGQHSNQPQHF
TRBJ1-1	-	TRBV20-1	few	TGCAGTGCTAGTAGGGGCGGGGACACTGAAGCTTTCTTT	CSASRGGDTEAFF
TRBJ1-2	-	TRBV19	-	TGTGCCAGTAGTCCGCCGGGAGGGAACCACACCTTC	CASSPPGGNHTF
TRBJ2-7	TRBD1	TRBV5-4	-	TGTGCCAGCAGCTTCCGGGACAGCCCATACGAGCAGTACTTC	CASSFRDSPYEQYF
TRBJ1-1	TRBD1	TRBV12-3/TRBV12-4	-	TGTGCCGGCAACAGGGGGCAAGGCACTGAAGCTTTCTTT	CAGNRGQGTEAFF
TRBJ2-7	-	TRBV3-1/TRBV3-2	-	TGTGCCAGCAGCCAAGGAATGGGGAGGCAGGTCTACGAGCAGTACTTC	CASSQGMGRQVYEQYF